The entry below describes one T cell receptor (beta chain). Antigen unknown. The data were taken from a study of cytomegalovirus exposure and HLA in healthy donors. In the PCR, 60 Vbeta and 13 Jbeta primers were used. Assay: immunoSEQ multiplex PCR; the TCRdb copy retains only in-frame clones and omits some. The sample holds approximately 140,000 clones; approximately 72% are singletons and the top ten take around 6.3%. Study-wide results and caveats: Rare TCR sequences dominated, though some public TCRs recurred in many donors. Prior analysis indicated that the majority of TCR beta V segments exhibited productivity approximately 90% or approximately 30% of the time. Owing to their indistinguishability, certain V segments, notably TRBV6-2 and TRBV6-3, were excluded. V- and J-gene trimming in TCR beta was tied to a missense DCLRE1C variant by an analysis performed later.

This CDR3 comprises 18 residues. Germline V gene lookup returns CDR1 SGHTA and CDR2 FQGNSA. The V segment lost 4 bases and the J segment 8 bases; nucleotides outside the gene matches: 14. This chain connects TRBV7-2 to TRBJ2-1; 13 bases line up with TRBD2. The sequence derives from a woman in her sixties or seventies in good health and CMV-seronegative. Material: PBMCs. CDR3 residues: CASSSRTRGLAGADEQFF. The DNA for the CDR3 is TGTGCCAGCAGCTCCCGGACCAGAGGACTAGCGGGGGCCGATGAGCAGTTCTTC.